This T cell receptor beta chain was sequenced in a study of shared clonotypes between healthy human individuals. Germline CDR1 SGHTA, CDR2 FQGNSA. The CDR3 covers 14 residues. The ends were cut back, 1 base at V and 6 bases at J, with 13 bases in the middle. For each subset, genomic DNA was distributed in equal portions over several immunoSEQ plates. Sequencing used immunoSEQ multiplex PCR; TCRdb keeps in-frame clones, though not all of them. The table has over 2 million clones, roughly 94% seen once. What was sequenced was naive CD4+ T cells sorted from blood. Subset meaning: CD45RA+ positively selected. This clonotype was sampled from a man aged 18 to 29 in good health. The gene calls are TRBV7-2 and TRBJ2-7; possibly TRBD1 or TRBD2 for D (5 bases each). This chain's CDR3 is CASSLDPGPFEQYF. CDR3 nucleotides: TGTGCCAGCAGCTTAGATCCGGGACCCTTCGAGCAGTACTTC.